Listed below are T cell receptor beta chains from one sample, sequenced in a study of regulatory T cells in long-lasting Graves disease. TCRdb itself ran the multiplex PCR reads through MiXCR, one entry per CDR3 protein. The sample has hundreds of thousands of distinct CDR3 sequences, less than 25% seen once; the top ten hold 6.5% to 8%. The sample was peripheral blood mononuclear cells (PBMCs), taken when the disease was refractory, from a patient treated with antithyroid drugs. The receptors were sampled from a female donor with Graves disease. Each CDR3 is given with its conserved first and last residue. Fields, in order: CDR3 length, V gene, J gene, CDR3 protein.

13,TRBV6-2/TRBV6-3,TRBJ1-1,CASSPVRATEAFF
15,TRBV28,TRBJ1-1,CASIDTGTGNTEAFF
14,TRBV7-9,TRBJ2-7,CASTPGTGKYEQYF
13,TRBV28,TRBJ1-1,CASSLPTSTEAFF
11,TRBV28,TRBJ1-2,CASSSLRDSSF
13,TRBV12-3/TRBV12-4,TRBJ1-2,CASSSGTYTGYTF
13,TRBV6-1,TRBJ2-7,CASRASGLYEQYF
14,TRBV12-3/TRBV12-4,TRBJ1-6,CASRAATDNSPLHF
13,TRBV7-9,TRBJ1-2,CASSSATANGYTF
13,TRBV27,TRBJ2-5,CASSTRGVETQYF
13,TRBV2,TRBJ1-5,CASSRTGYQPQHF
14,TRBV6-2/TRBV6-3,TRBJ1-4,CASSYSPGREKLFF
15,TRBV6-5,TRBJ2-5,CASSYQSGPQETQYF
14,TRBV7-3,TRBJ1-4,CASSFGTGVEKLFF
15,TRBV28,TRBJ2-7,CASRLGSTQAYEQYF
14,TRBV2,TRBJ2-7,CASGSRGSTYEQYF
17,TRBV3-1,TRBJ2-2,CASSQPPQGRLAGELFF
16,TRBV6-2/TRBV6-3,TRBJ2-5,CASSYMTSGRGETQYF
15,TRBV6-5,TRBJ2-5,CASSSSRGMQETQYF
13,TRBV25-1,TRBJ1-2,CASSVGVSDGYTF
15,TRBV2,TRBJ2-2,CASTKGQDNTGELFF
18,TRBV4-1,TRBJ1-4,CASSQLVTGTGEGEKLFF
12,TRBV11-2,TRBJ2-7,CASSLDQGEQYF
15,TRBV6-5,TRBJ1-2,CASSYPRGQGYGYTF
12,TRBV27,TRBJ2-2,CASSFFAGELFF